The source of this T cell receptor beta chain is a study of Graves' ophthalmopathy and Graves' hyperthyroidism. The sequenced template was RNA, covering the TCR beta CDR3 region. A first-round RT-PCR used HTBI primers, followed by a second-round multiplex PCR. TCRdb re-analysed the multiplex PCR reads in MiXCR, keeping a single row per CDR3 protein. This sample has 200,000 to 250,000 distinct CDR3 sequences; 20% to 25% occur once, and the top ten carry around 40%. As for this clonotype: Antigen unknown.

Points from the study as a whole: Clonotypes were expanded in thyroid at above 0.001 frequency, and most also appeared in blood.

The sequence was obtained from a woman in her 50s with Graves' ophthalmopathy. The material sequenced was peripheral blood.

The CDR3 DNA follows: TGTGCCAGCAGTGGTTCTTTCACAGATACGCAGTATTTT. Its translation is CASSGSFTDTQYF. This sequence joins TRBV2 and TRBJ2-3; D remains ambiguous. Looked up from germline, CDR1 is SNHLY and CDR2 is FYNNEI. The CDR3 contains 13 residues. The V and J ends lost 4 bases and 2 bases respectively, with 7 bases between them.